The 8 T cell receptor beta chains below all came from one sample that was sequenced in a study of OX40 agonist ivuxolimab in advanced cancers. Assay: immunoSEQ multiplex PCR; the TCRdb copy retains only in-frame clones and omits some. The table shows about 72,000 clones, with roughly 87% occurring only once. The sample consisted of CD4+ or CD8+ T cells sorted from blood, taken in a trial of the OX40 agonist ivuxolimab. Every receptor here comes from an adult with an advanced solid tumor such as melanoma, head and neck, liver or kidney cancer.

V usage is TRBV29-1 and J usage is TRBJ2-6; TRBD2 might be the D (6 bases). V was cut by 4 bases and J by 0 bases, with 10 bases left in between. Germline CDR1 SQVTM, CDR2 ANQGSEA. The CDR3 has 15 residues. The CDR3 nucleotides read TGCAGCGTTGGGGAGGCTGGCTCTGGGGCCAACGTCCTGACTTTC. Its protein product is CSVGEAGSGANVLTF.

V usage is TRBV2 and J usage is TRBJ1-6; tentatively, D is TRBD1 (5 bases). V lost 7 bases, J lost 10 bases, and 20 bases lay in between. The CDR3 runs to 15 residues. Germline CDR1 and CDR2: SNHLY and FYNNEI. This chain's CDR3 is CASTPWGSGDSPLHF. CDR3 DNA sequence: TGTGCCAGCACCCCGTGGGGGTCCGGAGACTCACCCCTCCACTTT.

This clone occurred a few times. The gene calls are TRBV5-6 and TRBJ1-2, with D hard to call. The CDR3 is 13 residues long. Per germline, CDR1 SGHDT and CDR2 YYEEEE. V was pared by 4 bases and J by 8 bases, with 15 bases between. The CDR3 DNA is TGTGCCAGCAGCCTCCCGAGGGTGGGCGGCTACACCTTC. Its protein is CASSLPRVGGYTF.

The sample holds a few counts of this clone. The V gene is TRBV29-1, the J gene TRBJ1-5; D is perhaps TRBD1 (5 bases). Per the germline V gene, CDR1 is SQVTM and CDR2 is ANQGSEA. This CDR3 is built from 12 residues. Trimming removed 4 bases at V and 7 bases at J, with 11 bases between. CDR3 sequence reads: CSVGGESQPQHF. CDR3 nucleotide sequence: TGCAGCGTTGGGGGGGAATCCCAGCCCCAGCATTTT.

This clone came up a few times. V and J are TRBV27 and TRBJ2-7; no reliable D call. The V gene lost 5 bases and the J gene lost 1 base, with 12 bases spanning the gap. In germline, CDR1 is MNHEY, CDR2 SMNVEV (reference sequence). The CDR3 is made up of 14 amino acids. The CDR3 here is CASSPTSPSYEQYF. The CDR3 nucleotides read TGTGCCAGCAGTCCCACTTCCCCGTCCTACGAGCAGTACTTC.

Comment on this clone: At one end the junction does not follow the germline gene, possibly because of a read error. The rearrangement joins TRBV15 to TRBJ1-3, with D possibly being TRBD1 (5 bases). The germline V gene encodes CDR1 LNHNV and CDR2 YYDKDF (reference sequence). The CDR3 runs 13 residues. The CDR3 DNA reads TGTGCCACCAGCTACCCGGACATTAGCTTCTTCTGCTTT. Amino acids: CATSYPDISFFCF.

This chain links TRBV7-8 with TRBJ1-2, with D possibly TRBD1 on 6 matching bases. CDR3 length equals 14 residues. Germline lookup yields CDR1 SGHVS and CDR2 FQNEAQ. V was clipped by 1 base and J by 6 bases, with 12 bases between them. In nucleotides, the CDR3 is TGTGCCAGCAGCTTAGTTCAGGGGCGGGATGGCTACACCTTC. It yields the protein CASSLVQGRDGYTF.

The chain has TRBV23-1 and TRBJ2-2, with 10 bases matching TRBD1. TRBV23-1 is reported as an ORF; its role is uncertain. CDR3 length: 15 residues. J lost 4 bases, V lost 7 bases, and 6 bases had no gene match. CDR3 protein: CASNAGTGVTGELFF. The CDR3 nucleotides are TGCGCCAGCAACGCCGGGACAGGGGTCACCGGGGAGCTGTTTTTT.